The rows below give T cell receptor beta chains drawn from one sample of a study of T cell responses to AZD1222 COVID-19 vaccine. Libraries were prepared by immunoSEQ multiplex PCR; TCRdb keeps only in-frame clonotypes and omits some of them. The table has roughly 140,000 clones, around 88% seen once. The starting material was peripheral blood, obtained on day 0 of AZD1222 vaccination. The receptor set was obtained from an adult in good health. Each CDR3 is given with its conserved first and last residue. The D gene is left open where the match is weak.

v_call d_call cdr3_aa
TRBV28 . CASSITREPGDSTDTQYF
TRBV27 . CASSADMGGEAFF
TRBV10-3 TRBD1 CAIMGDREYIQYF
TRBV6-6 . CASSRGPRDQETQYF
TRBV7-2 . CASSTTVVGETQYF
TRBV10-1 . CASSESGYNEQFF
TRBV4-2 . CASSQGRGTEAFF
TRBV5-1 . CASSLAGGNENQPQHF
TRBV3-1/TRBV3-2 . CASSPTGGTYYGYTF
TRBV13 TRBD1 CASSRDRANYGYTF
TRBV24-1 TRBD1 CATSVATGTGREKLFF
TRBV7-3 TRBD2 CASSLIGLAGEAEELFF
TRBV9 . CASSALGGPKNIQYF
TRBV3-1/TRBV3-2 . CASSRGQRYGYTF
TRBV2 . CASRGIYNEQFF
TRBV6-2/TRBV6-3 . CASSTTESDTQYF
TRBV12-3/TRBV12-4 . CASSVGTYGYTF
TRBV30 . CACLPLGHPYEQYF
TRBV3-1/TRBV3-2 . CASNLDGNYNSPLHF
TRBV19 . CASSWGRYANEQFF
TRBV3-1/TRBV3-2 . CASSQDPRSYGYTF
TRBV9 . CASQSGNTQYF
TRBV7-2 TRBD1 CASSIVQGIAETQYF
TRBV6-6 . CASNSLEGGYGYTF
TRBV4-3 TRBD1 CASSQGGQGPLLIQYF
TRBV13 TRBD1 CASSFRGRFQPQHF
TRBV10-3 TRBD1 CAIRGTGSYGYTF
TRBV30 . CAWSVLRGAEGYTF
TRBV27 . CASSHPPYEQYF
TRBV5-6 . CASSLPGGNYGYTF
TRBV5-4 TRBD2 CASSLGTIPLNNEQFF
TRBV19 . CASRSEKLFF
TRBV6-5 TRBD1 CASRGQGGHEQYF
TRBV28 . CASSSGDSYDSNYGYTF
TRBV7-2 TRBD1 CASSLTGVSYEQYF
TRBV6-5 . CASKTGMGETQYF
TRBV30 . CAWTPGGEQYF
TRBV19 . CASSILSGNTIYF
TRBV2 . CASSEPGGRSTYEQYF
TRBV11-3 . CASSAHGGVVGELFF
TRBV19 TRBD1 CASRRIGGETQYF
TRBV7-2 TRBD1 CASSSDRVTNEKLFF
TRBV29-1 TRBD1 CSVGTGLKAGELFF
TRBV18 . CASSPTGGNQPQHF
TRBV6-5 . CASSYSISNYGYTF